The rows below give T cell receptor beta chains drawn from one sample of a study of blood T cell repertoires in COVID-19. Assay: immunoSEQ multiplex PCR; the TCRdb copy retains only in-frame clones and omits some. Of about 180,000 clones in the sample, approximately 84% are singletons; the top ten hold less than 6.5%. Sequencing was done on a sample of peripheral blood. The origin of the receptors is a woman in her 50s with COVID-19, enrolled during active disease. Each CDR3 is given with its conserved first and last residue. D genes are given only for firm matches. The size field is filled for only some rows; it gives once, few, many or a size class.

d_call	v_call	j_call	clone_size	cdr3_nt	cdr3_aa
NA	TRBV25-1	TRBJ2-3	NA	TGTGCCAGCAGTGAATATTCCCTCACAGATACGCAGTATTTT	CASSEYSLTDTQYF
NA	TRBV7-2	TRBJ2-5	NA	TGTGCCAGCAGCAAGGGGGACCAAGAGACCCAGTACTTC	CASSKGDQETQYF
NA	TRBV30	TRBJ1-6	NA	TGTGCCTGGAGTCGAGGGATGACGAGCTCCTATAATTCACCCCTCCACTTT	CAWSRGMTSSYNSPLHF
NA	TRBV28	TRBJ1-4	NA	TGTGCCAGCAGTTCGGTCAGGGTTGTGACTAATGAAAAACTGTTTTTT	CASSSVRVVTNEKLFF
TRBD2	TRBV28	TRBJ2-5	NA	TGTGCCAGCAGCTCTCCCCGGGTGGTAGCGGGGGGGCCTGGGGAGACCCAGTACTTC	CASSSPRVVAGGPGETQYF
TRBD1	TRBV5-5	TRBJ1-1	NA	TGTGCCAGCAGCTTGGGGACAGGGGCTGAAGCTTTCTTT	CASSLGTGAEAFF
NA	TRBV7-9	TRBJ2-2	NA	TGTGCCAGCAGCTCGATACAGGGTTTCGGCGGGGAGCTGTTTTTT	CASSSIQGFGGELFF
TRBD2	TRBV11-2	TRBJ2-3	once	TGTGCCAGCAGCCCCAGCTCAACTAGCGGGGGGGCAGATACGCAGTATTTT	CASSPSSTSGGADTQYF
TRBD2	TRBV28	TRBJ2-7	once	TGTGCCAGCAGTCCCCTGACTAGCTCCAGCTCCTACGAGCAGTACTTC	CASSPLTSSSSYEQYF
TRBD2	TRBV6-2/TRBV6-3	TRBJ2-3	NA	TGTGCCAGCAGCCCACGCGGGACTAGCACGCGAACAGATACGCAGTATTTT	CASSPRGTSTRTDTQYF
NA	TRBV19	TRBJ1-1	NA	TGTGCCAGTACCCGGACAAGGTCGAACACTGAAGCTTTCTTT	CASTRTRSNTEAFF
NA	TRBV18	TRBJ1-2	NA	TGTGCCAGCTCACCCGTTCCGGGGGATGGCTACACCTTC	CASSPVPGDGYTF
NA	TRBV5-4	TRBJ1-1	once	TGTGCCAGCAGCTTGTCCCAGGAGAACACTGAAGCTTTCTTT	CASSLSQENTEAFF
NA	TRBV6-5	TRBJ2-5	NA	TGTGCCACCCGGGGAGGGGGAATAGAGACCCAGTACTTC	CATRGGGIETQYF
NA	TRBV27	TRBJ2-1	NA	TGTGCCAGCAGTTTCTTTCCAGGGTCTGGCTACAATGAGCAGTTCTTC	CASSFFPGSGYNEQFF
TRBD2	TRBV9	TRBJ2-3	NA	TGTGCCAGCAGCGTCTTTAGTAGCGGGGGGGCCCCAGATACGCAGTATTTT	CASSVFSSGGAPDTQYF
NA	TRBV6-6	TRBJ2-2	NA	TGTGCCAGCAGTAAGGACAGTTCGAACACCGGGGAGCTGTTTTTT	CASSKDSSNTGELFF
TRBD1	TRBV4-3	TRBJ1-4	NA	TGCGCCAGCAGCCAAGATTTCCGGACAGGGGGCTTTGCTGAAAAACTGTTTTTT	CASSQDFRTGGFAEKLFF
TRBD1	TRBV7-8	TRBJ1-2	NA	TGTGCCAGCAGCACCGACAGGGGGCAATACACCTTC	CASSTDRGQYTF
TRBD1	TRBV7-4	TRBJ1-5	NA	TGTGCCAGCAGTCGGACAGGGGACGGGCATCAGCCCCAGCATTTT	CASSRTGDGHQPQHF
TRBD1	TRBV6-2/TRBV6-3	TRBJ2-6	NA	TGTGCCAGCAGTTACGATGGGCAGGGGGTCTCTGGGGCCAACGTCCTGACTTTC	CASSYDGQGVSGANVLTF
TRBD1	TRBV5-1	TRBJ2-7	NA	TGCGCCAGCAGGTTGGGACAGGGTATCGACGAGCAGTACTTC	CASRLGQGIDEQYF
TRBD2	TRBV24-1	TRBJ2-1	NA	TGTGCCACCAGTGACCCCGGGACTAGCGGAATAAATACCTACAATGAGCAGTTCTTC	CATSDPGTSGINTYNEQFF
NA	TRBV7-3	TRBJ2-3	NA	TGTGCCAGCAGCGTGGGGGGGCCTACAGATACGCAGTATTTT	CASSVGGPTDTQYF